These T cell receptor beta chains were read from a single sample in a study of blood T cell repertoires in COVID-19. TCRdb keeps only in-frame clones here, not all; method: immunoSEQ multiplex PCR. This table holds around 200,000 clones, 86% found once. Input material: peripheral blood. The receptors were sampled from a woman aged 55-70 years with COVID-19, enrolled during active disease. The CDR3 runs from the conserved cysteine through the conserved F or W. Fields, in order: D gene, V gene, J gene, clone size, CDR3 DNA, CDR3 protein. D genes are given only for firm matches. Expanded clones are given a class, and other clones once, few, many or no size at all.

-	TRBV27	TRBJ2-3	-	TGTGCCAGCAGTTTGGGAACAGGGAAAACAGATACGCAGTATTTT	CASSLGTGKTDTQYF
-	TRBV6-2/TRBV6-3	TRBJ1-1	-	TGTGCCAGCAGTTCACCGGGACAAACTGAAGCTTTCTTT	CASSSPGQTEAFF
-	TRBV5-6	TRBJ2-7	-	TGTGCCAGCACGAACCGGGGGATGAGTGTGAGGGAGCAGTACTTC	CASTNRGMSVREQYF
-	TRBV9	TRBJ1-6	-	TGTGCCAGCAGCGCCTGGGACATGTCTACTGTCGGAAATTCACCCCTCCACTTT	CASSAWDMSTVGNSPLHF
-	TRBV19	TRBJ1-5	-	TGTGCCAGTAGTTTGTCGAGGATTCCGAGGATGCAGCCCCAGCATTTT	CASSLSRIPRMQPQHF
TRBD2	TRBV7-3	TRBJ2-1	-	TGTGCCAGCAGCCCAAGCGGGGGTCTAAATGAGCAGTTCTTC	CASSPSGGLNEQFF
-	TRBV3-1/TRBV3-2	TRBJ1-5	-	TGTGCCAGCAGCCAAGGGACCGGGGGTGTGAGCAATCAGCCCCAGCATTTT	CASSQGTGGVSNQPQHF
-	TRBV3-1/TRBV3-2	TRBJ2-1	once	TGTGCCAGCAGCCAAGATTCGAATGAGCAGTTCTTC	CASSQDSNEQFF
-	TRBV7-2	TRBJ2-1	-	TGTGCCAGCAGCTTAGTGGGCTTCCGGCAGTTCTTC	CASSLVGFRQFF
TRBD1	TRBV5-5	TRBJ1-2	-	TGTGCCAGCAGCCAGACAGGGGGCCGGTATGGCTACACCTTC	CASSQTGGRYGYTF
-	TRBV19	TRBJ1-1	-	TGTGCCAGTACCCCGGGATCAGGTATGAACACTGAAGCTTTCTTT	CASTPGSGMNTEAFF
TRBD1	TRBV19	TRBJ1-6	-	TGTGCCACCCGGGACAGGGCTGATTCACCCCTCCACTTT	CATRDRADSPLHF
-	TRBV10-2	TRBJ1-1	-	TGCGCCAGCAGTGAGTCCACCTCCGGGACACTGAACACTGAAGCTTTCTTT	CASSESTSGTLNTEAFF
TRBD2	TRBV7-8	TRBJ2-5	-	TGTGCCAGCAGCTTATTAGCGGGAGGGCCCAGGGAGACCCAGTACTTC	CASSLLAGGPRETQYF
-	TRBV11-2	TRBJ1-1	-	TGTGCCAGCAGCTTAGATGGCCCAGACACTGAAGCTTTCTTT	CASSLDGPDTEAFF
-	TRBV19	TRBJ1-4	-	TGTGCCAGTAGTACCCCTCGTGTCGGAACTAATGAAAAACTGTTTTTT	CASSTPRVGTNEKLFF
-	TRBV5-1	TRBJ1-5	-	TGCGCCAGCAGCTTGGACGGTTATAGCAATCAGCCCCAGCATTTT	CASSLDGYSNQPQHF
-	TRBV28	TRBJ1-3	-	TGTGCCAGCAGACCCGCAGGGGCACCTTTTGACCCCTCTGGAAACACCATATATTTT	CASRPAGAPFDPSGNTIYF
TRBD2	TRBV4-3	TRBJ2-3	-	TGCGCCAGCAGCCAAGAAAGGGCGGGAGGGTTAGGTACGCAGTATTTT	CASSQERAGGLGTQYF
TRBD1	TRBV6-5	TRBJ1-2	-	TGTGCCAGCAGTTACTGGGACAGAAATGGCTACACCTTC	CASSYWDRNGYTF
-	TRBV5-1	TRBJ1-2	once	TGCGCCAGCAGCCCGCCAACAAGTATGATCGATGGCTACACCTTC	CASSPPTSMIDGYTF
-	TRBV13	TRBJ1-3	once	TGTGCCAGCAGCCTCACGGGATCTGGAAACACCATATATTTT	CASSLTGSGNTIYF
TRBD2	TRBV5-4	TRBJ2-7	few	TGTGCCAGCAGCTTGGCCGGGACTAGCGGAAGATACGAGCAGTACTTC	CASSLAGTSGRYEQYF
-	TRBV7-9	TRBJ2-5	once	TGTGCCAGCAGGCGAACTTCCCAGGGCCAAGAGACCCAGTACTTC	CASRRTSQGQETQYF
TRBD1	TRBV2	TRBJ1-4	-	TGTGCCACAACACCTTTGGACAGGCTAGCAACTAATGAAAAACTGTTTTTT	CATTPLDRLATNEKLFF
-	TRBV12-5	TRBJ1-5	-	TGTGCTAGTGCGGTGGGGGCCGGTCAGCCCCAGCATTTT	CASAVGAGQPQHF
-	TRBV24-1	TRBJ1-4	-	TGTGCCACCAGTGATGACTCAACTTTTGGGGAAAAACTGTTTTTT	CATSDDSTFGEKLFF
TRBD2	TRBV7-3	TRBJ2-7	-	TGTGCCAGCAGCCCCTTAGCGGGAGACGTATACGAGCAGTACTTC	CASSPLAGDVYEQYF
-	TRBV11-2	TRBJ2-3	-	TGTGCCAGCAGCTTAGGAGACAGGAGCACAGATACGCAGTATTTT	CASSLGDRSTDTQYF
-	TRBV24-1	TRBJ1-2	-	TGTGCCACCAGTGATGTGACAGGACTTGGCTACACCTTC	CATSDVTGLGYTF
-	TRBV4-1	TRBJ1-2	once	TGCGCCAGCAGCCAAAGGGAGGGACACCGATCTAACTATGGCTACACCTTC	CASSQREGHRSNYGYTF
TRBD2	TRBV19	TRBJ2-3	-	TGTGCCAGTAGTATCAGTACTAGCGGGAGGGGATTTAGGACAGATACGCAGTATTTT	CASSISTSGRGFRTDTQYF
-	TRBV7-2	TRBJ1-2	-	TGTGCCAGCAGCTTATGGAGGGAGAATGATGGCTACACCTTC	CASSLWRENDGYTF
-	TRBV19	TRBJ2-7	-	TGTGCCAGTAGTATCGAGTTAGCCCGATACTACGAGCAGTACTTC	CASSIELARYYEQYF
TRBD1	TRBV19	TRBJ1-2	-	TGTGCCAGTAGTATTAGGGACAGGCAGTCAAGCTATGGCTACACCTTC	CASSIRDRQSSYGYTF
-	TRBV7-2	TRBJ1-1	-	TGTGCCAGCAGCCCCTGGAGGAACACTGAAGCTTTCTTT	CASSPWRNTEAFF
TRBD2	TRBV4-3	TRBJ2-3	-	TGCGCCAGCAGCCAAGAGGGACTAGCGGGAGCGAAAGATACGCAGTATTTT	CASSQEGLAGAKDTQYF